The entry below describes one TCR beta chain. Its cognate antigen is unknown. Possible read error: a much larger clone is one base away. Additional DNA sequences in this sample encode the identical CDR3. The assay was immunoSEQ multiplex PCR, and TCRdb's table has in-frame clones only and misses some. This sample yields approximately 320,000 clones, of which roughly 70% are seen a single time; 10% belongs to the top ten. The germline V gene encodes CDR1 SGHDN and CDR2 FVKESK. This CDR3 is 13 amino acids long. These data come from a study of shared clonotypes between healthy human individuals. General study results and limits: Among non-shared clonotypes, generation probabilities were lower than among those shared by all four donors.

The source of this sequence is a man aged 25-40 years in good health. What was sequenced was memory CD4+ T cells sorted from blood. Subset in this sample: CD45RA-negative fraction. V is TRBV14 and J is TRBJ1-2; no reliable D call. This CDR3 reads CASSPKLNYGYTF. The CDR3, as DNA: TGTGCCAGTAGCCCGAAATTAAACTATGGCTACACCTTC.